This T cell receptor (beta chain) was profiled in a study of blood T cell repertoires in COVID-19. Looking at the study overall: There were acute and convalescent COVID-19 samples, and they came from the United States, Italy and Spain.

Original processing notes: Amplification from reference gene primers served as the basis for estimated nucleated cell counts. Sequencing was performed with immunoSEQ multiplex PCR; in TCRdb, only in-frame clones are kept and a portion is missing. The V and J calls and clone size come from that table; D and trimming were worked out from the DNA. The table lists around 100,000 clones, 85% of them singletons, with under 15% in the top ten. Germline-derived CDR1 and CDR2 are SGHTA and FQGTGA. V shed 2 bases, J shed 3 bases, and the junction held 2 bases outside the gene matches. The length of the CDR3 is 14 residues.

The sequence derives from a man aged 45 to 65 with active or convalescent COVID-19. The V call is TRBV7-3, the J call TRBJ2-7, with 9 bases identical to TRBD2. The sequenced sample consisted of peripheral blood. For the CDR3, the DNA is TGTGCCAGCAGCTTAGCGGGAGGGAACTACGAGCAGTACTTC. It is translated as CASSLAGGNYEQYF.